This TCR beta chain was identified during a study of tumor-infiltrating lymphocytes in primary liver carcinoma. Study-wide context: The patients presented with primary liver carcinoma, which was managed through surgical resection. Measuring about 4 to 10 cm across, the tumors were staged as T1-T3 N0M0. Study results and caveats: Tumor region pairs overlapped more than did tumor-adjacent and tumor-blood pairs. Because the samples were bulk unsorted, the study did not compare CD4+ and CD8+ repertoires.

Germline CDR1 reads SGHAT; CDR2 reads FQNNGV. Trimming cost V 6 bases and J 4 bases; bases outside gene matches: 3. The CDR3 runs to 15 residues. Starting from 500 ng of total RNA, TCR beta cDNA was produced with a primer in the constant region. Modified slightly, ARM-PCR produced TCR beta libraries over three nested multiplex PCR rounds. It was with TRBV1-TRBV30 forward primers and a C-beta reverse primer that the first two PCR rounds were run, at roughly 9 cycles each. TCRdb called the multiplex PCR reads again in MiXCR, with one record for every CDR3 protein. The data contain under 200,000 distinct CDR3 sequences, approximately 65% of them seen just once; the ten biggest clones take up approximately 6.6%. The researchers obtained blood RNA from unsorted whole blood and also extracted germline DNA. Comment on this clonotype: Its target is not known.

Sequenced: peripheral blood. The source of this sequence is a woman aged 55-70 years with primary liver carcinoma and hepatitis B virus infection. J is TRBJ2-2 and V is TRBV11-2, with 12 bases fitting TRBD2. This CDR3 reads CASSWTSGITGELFF. The DNA for the CDR3 is TGTGCCAGCAGTTGGACTAGCGGGATCACCGGGGAGCTGTTTTTT.